This T cell receptor beta chain was captured in a study of glioma-infiltrating T cells after dendritic cell vaccination. Across the whole study: Autologous tumor lysate was loaded overnight onto monocyte-derived dendritic cells grown seven days with IL-4 and GM-CSF.

Time point here: after dendritic cell vaccination, including at tumor progression/relapse. Up to 2 ug genomic DNA was used for TCRB CDR3 amplification. The primer mix had 60 V beta and 13 J beta primers. The data were produced by immunoSEQ multiplex PCR, yet TCRdb's version contains in-frame clones alone and is incomplete. Of around 60,000 clones listed, roughly nine tenths are singletons. General observations from the study: Longer survival after dendritic cell vaccination followed higher pretreatment TIL content.

This clone was seen a handful of times. Its antigen remains unidentified. Trimming took 1 base from V and 7 from J; bases not matched to a gene: 6. CDR1 is SGHNT and CDR2 is YENEEA in the germline V gene. The CDR3 length is 14 residues. This receptor was obtained from a human donor with glioblastoma. The sequencing used blood, collected after dendritic cell vaccination. The rearrangement joins TRBV11-3 to TRBJ2-7; the match to TRBD1 covers 8 bases. This chain's CDR3 is CASSLAGRGREQYF. The CDR3 region has the DNA TGTGCCAGCAGCTTAGCGGGCAGGGGGCGAGAGCAGTACTTC.